The 15 T cell receptor beta chains below were found in one sample sequenced in a study of blood T cell repertoires in COVID-19. The data were produced by immunoSEQ multiplex PCR, yet TCRdb's version contains in-frame clones alone and is incomplete. The sample holds about 170,000 clones; approximately 77% are singletons and the top ten take roughly 10%. What was sequenced was peripheral blood. The receptors originated from a woman older than 75 with active or convalescent COVID-19.

In this sample, this clone turned up a few times. The CDR3 sequence is CASSRDRLYGYTF. CDR3 DNA: TGTGCCAGCAGCCGGGACAGGCTCTATGGCTACACCTTC. The rearrangement links TRBV2 to TRBJ1-2; TRBD1 matches at 8 bases. Germline trimming cut 6 bases from V and 4 bases from J; bases unmatched to any gene: 4. The CDR3 runs to 13 residues. The germline gives CDR1 SNHLY, CDR2 FYNNEI.

The sample holds one count of this clone. The CDR3 sequence: CASSLLAGEYNEQFF. The CDR3 DNA reads as TGCGCCAGCAGCCTACTAGCGGGAGAATACAATGAGCAGTTCTTC. The J gene is TRBJ2-1, the V gene TRBV5-1, with 11 bases identical to TRBD2. Germline V lookup: CDR1 SGHRS, CDR2 YFSETQ. This CDR3 is 15 amino acids long. The V segment lost 4 bases and the J segment 4 bases; nucleotides outside the gene matches: 4.

The chain is built from TRBV7-8 and TRBJ2-5; 13 bases are a match to TRBD2. The CDR3 has 14 residues. The V gene's germline CDR1 is SGHVS and CDR2 FQNEAQ. With 4 bases clipped from V and 10 bases from J, the junction kept 6 bases outside the gene matches. CDR3 nucleotide sequence: TGTGCCAGCAGCTCGGGACTAGCGGGATGGGACCAGTACTTC. Its translation is CASSSGLAGWDQYF. Combining the CDR3 with reference TRBV7-8 and TRBJ2-5 gives the whole variable domain GAGVSQSPRYKVAKRGQDVALRCDPISGHVSLFWYQQALGQGPEFLTYFQNEAQLDKSGLPSDRFFAERPEGSVSTLKIQRTQQEDSAVYLCASSSGLAGWDQYFGPGTRLLVL.

The gene calls are TRBV19 and TRBJ1-3; D might be TRBD1 (6 bases). The V end lost 9 bases, the J end lost 0 bases, and 15 bases lay between the germline ends. Germline V gives CDR1 LNHDA, CDR2 SQIVND (reference sequence). The CDR3 runs 15 residues. The CDR3 sequence: CARGSGHDSGNTIYF. DNA of the CDR3: TGTGCCAGAGGGTCGGGACACGACTCTGGAAACACCATATATTTT. Full variable domain (remainder filled in from reference TRBV19 and TRBJ1-3): DGGITQSPKYLFRKEGQNVTLSCEQNLNHDAMYWYRQDPGQGLRLIYYSQIVNDFQKGDIAEGYSVSREKKESFPLTVTSAQKNPTAFYLCARGSGHDSGNTIYFGEGSWLTVV.

The table lists this clone with a few counts. The rearrangement uses TRBV6-7 and TRBJ1-5, with D possibly being TRBD1 (6 bases). TRBV6-7 has ORF status, its function being uncertain. Trimming removed 0 bases at V and 0 bases at J, with 12 bases between. The CDR3 spans 17 residues. CDR3 sequence reads: CASSYSGQSYSNQPQHF. The CDR3, as DNA: TGTGCCAGCAGTTACTCTGGACAGTCCTATAGCAATCAGCCCCAGCATTTT.

The chain uses TRBV30 and TRBJ2-7; weak D call: TRBD2 (5 bases). This CDR3 contains 13 residues. The germline CDR1 and CDR2 sequences are GTSNPN and SVGIG (reference sequence). Trimming stripped 1 base from V and 7 bases from J, with 14 bases between. CDR3 residues: CAWSGRPAGEQYF. The CDR3, as DNA: TGTGCCTGGAGTGGTAGGCCGGCGGGTGAGCAGTACTTC.

This chain's CDR3 is CASSFLRGGGSDTQYF. For the CDR3, the DNA is TGTGCCAGCAGTTTCTTAAGAGGCGGAGGGTCAGATACGCAGTATTTT. This sequence joins TRBV27 and TRBJ2-3, with D maybe TRBD2 (6 bases). CDR1 MNHEY and CDR2 SMNVEV come from the germline V gene (reference sequence). The length of the CDR3 is 16 residues. Trimming stripped 3 bases from V and 4 bases from J, with 17 bases between.

This chain joins TRBV5-1 and TRBJ2-5; possible D gene TRBD2, 5 bases. This CDR3 spans 15 amino acids. CDR1 is SGHRS and CDR2 is YFSETQ in the germline V gene. Deletions cut 3 bases from V and 3 bases from J, with 15 bases between. CDR3 sequence: CASSSGWGAEETQYF. Here the CDR3 DNA reads TGCGCCAGCAGCTCTGGGTGGGGAGCTGAAGAGACCCAGTACTTC. The full variable domain, with the rest looked up from reference TRBV5-1 and TRBJ2-5, is KAGVTQTPRYLIKTRGQQVTLSCSPISGHRSVSWYQQTPGQGLQFLFEYFSETQRNKGNFPGRFSGRQFSNSRSEMNVSTLELGDSALYLCASSSGWGAEETQYFGPGTRLLVL.

The gene calls are TRBV15 and TRBJ1-1, with a tentative D call TRBD1 (6 bases). CDR1 is LNHNV, CDR2 YYDKDF, per germline (reference sequence). The CDR3 sequence is 15 residues long. Trimming cost V 3 bases and J 8 bases, with 19 bases left between them. Written as DNA, the CDR3 is TGTGCCACCAGCAGGGGGGGAGGGCAGGGGCTCGAAGCTTTCTTT. Its translation is CATSRGGGQGLEAFF.

V usage is TRBV9 and J usage is TRBJ2-1, with 12 bases fitting TRBD2. The CDR3 is made up of 17 amino acids. After removal of 0 bases from V and 6 bases from J, the junction contained 7 bases not matched to a gene. Looked up from germline, CDR1 is SGDLS and CDR2 is YYNGEE. The DNA of the CDR3 is TGTGCCAGCAGCGTAGCGTCTAGCGGGAGGGCCCGCAATGAGCAGTTCTTC. This codes for CASSVASSGRARNEQFF.

The rearrangement joins TRBV9 to TRBJ2-1, with 14 bases lining up with TRBD2. Germline V gives CDR1 SGDLS, CDR2 YYNGEE. This CDR3 has 17 amino acids. Unmatched junction bases numbered 13, after V lost 4 bases and J lost 10 bases. For the CDR3, the DNA is TGTGCCAGCAGCTTTACAGCGACTAGCGGGAGGGCCAAGGAGCAGTTCTTC. Amino acids: CASSFTATSGRAKEQFF.

The V and J genes are TRBV5-6 and TRBJ1-2; tentative D call: TRBD1 (5 bases). Trimming cost V 6 bases and J 4 bases, with 22 bases left between them. The CDR3 has 16 residues. Germline lookup yields CDR1 SGHDT and CDR2 YYEEEE. CDR3 residues: CASNELLGPVPYGYTF. CDR3 nucleotide sequence: TGTGCCAGCAACGAATTACTGGGGCCAGTCCCCTATGGCTACACCTTC.

CDR3 sequence reads: CASSVTGFQNEQFF. The CDR3 DNA sequence: TGTGCCAGCAGCGTGACAGGGTTTCAGAATGAGCAGTTCTTC. This sequence joins TRBV9 and TRBJ2-1; 7 bases map to TRBD1. From germline, CDR1 is SGDLS and CDR2 YYNGEE. CDR3 size: 14 residues. The trim removed 2 bases at V and 7 bases at J, leaving 6 bases unmatched.

V and J are TRBV5-5 and TRBJ2-7, with TRBD1 identical over 7 bases. The germline gives CDR1 SGHKS, CDR2 YYEKEE (reference sequence). The CDR3 contains 13 residues. Trimming at V came to 0 bases and at J to 7 bases, leaving 4 bases not matched to a gene. CDR3 DNA: TGTGCCAGCAGCTTGGAGGGGGCTAGGGAGCAGTACTTC. Its protein product is CASSLEGAREQYF.

This clone has only one observation. The rearrangement links TRBV19 to TRBJ2-6; 8 nucleotides agree with TRBD2. With V trimmed by 4 bases and J by 4 bases, 6 bases remained unmatched. This CDR3 is 16 amino acids long. Germline loops: CDR1 LNHDA, CDR2 SQIVND (reference sequence). The CDR3 DNA reads as TGTGCCAGTAGTACCCCCGGGAGGGCCGGGGCCAACGTCCTGACTTTC. The encoded protein is CASSTPGRAGANVLTF. The variable domain in full, completed from reference TRBV19 and TRBJ2-6, reads DGGITQSPKYLFRKEGQNVTLSCEQNLNHDAMYWYRQDPGQGLRLIYYSQIVNDFQKGDIAEGYSVSREKKESFPLTVTSAQKNPTAFYLCASSTPGRAGANVLTFGAGSRLTVL.